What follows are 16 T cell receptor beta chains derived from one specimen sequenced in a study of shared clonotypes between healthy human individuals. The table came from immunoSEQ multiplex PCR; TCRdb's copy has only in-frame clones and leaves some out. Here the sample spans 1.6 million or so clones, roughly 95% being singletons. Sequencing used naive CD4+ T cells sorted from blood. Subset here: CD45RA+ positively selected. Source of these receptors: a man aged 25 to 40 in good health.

The CDR3 loop is CASSQGLAISTDTQYF. In DNA, the CDR3 is TGCGCCAGCAGCCAAGGACTAGCGATTTCCACAGATACGCAGTATTTT. The chain carries TRBV4-1 and TRBJ2-3; 8 nucleotides agree with TRBD2. The CDR3 consists of 16 residues. Germline V gene lookup returns CDR1 MGHRA and CDR2 YSYEKL. V was pared by 1 base and J by 2 bases, with 5 bases of the junction left unmatched.

The CDR3 loop reads CASSLNSGTNSYEQYF. For the CDR3, the DNA is TGCGCCAGCAGCTTGAACTCCGGGACCAACTCCTACGAGCAGTACTTC. The chain combines TRBV5-1 with TRBJ2-7, with D perhaps TRBD1 or TRBD2 (5 bases each). This CDR3 is built from 16 residues. Germline CDR1 SGHRS, CDR2 YFSETQ. The germline V and J ends were trimmed by 1 base and 0 bases, with 14 bases remaining between them.

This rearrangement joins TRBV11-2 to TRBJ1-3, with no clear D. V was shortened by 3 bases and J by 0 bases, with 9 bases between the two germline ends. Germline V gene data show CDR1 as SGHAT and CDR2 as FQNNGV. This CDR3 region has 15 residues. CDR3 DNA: TGTGCCAGCAGCTTGGTTCCTACCTCTGGAAACACCATATATTTT. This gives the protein CASSLVPTSGNTIYF.

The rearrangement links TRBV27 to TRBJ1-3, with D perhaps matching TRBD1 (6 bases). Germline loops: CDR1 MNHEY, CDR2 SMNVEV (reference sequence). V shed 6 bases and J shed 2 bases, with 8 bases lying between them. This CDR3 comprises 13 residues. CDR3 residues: CASRRTAGNTIYF. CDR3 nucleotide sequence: TGTGCCAGCAGACGGACAGCTGGAAACACCATATATTTT.

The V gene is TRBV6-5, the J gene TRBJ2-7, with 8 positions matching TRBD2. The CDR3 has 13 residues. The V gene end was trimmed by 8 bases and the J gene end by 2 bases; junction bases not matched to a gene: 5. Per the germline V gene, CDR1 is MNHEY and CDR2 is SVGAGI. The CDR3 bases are TGTGCCAGCGGGAGCGGGAGCGCCTACGAGCAGTACTTC. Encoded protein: CASGSGSAYEQYF.

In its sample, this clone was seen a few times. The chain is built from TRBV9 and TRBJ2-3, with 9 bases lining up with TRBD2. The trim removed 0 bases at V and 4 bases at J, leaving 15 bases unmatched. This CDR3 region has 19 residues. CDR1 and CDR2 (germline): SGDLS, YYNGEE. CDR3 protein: CASSVAPRGAGGPADTQYF. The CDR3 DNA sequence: TGTGCCAGCAGCGTAGCCCCCCGGGGGGCGGGAGGGCCTGCAGATACGCAGTATTTT. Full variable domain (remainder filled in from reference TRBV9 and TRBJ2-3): DSGVTQTPKHLITATGQRVTLRCSPRSGDLSVYWYQQSLDQGLQFLIQYYNGEERAKGNILERFSAQQFPDLHSELNLSSLELGDSALYFCASSVAPRGAGGPADTQYFGPGTRLTVL.

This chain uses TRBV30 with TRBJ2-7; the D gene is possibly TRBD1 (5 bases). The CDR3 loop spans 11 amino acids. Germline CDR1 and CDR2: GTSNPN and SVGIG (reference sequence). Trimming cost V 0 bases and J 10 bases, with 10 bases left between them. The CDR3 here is CAWSVVTVQYF. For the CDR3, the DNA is TGTGCCTGGAGTGTGGTGACAGTCCAGTACTTC.

CDR3 in DNA: TGCAGCGCCGATAAGAGCGGGAGATGGGGGAACGGGCAGTTCTTC. Its protein product is CSADKSGRWGNGQFF. This chain uses TRBV29-1 with TRBJ2-1; TRBD2 matches 8 bases. The V gene's germline CDR1 is SQVTM and CDR2 ANQGSEA. The J segment lost 12 bases and the V segment lost 7 bases, leaving 20 bases of the junction unmatched. This CDR3 spans 15 amino acids.

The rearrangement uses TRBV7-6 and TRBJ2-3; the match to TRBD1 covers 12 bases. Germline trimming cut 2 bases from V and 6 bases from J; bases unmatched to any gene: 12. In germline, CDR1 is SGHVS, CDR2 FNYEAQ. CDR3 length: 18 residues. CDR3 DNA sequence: TGTGCCAGCAGCTTATCCGGGAGGGACAGGGGGCGGTGGGATACGCAGTATTTT. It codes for CASSLSGRDRGRWDTQYF.

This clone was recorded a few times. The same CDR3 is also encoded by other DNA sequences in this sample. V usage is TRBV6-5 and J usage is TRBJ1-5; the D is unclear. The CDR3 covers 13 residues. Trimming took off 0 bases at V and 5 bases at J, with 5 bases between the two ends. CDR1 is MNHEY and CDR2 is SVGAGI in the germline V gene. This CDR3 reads CASSYSADQPQHF. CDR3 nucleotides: TGTGCCAGCAGTTACTCCGCCGATCAGCCCCAGCATTTT.

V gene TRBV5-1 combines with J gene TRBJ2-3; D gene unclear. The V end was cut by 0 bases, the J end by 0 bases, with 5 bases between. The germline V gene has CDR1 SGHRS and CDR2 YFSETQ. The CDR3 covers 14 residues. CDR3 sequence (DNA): TGCGCCAGCAGCTTGGCCAGAAGCACAGATACGCAGTATTTT. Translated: CASSLARSTDTQYF.

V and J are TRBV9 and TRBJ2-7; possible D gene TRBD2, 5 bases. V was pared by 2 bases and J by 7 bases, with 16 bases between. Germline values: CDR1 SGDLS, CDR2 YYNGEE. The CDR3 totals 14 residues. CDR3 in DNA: TGTGCCAGCAGCGTTACTAGGCTATCGGGTGAGCAGTACTTC. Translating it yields CASSVTRLSGEQYF.

CDR3 sequence: CSVIGTRGSYEQYF. CDR3 coding DNA: TGCAGCGTTATAGGAACCAGGGGAAGCTACGAGCAGTACTTC. This chain connects TRBV29-1 to TRBJ2-7; weak D call: TRBD1 (6 bases). Per germline, CDR1 SQVTM and CDR2 ANQGSEA. The CDR3 contains 14 residues. V dropped 5 bases and J dropped 3 bases, with 17 bases sitting between them.

The CDR3 here is CASSASGTLGTDTQYF. In DNA form, the CDR3 reads TGTGCCAGCAGTGCCTCAGGGACATTGGGCACAGATACGCAGTATTTT. The V and J genes are TRBV27 and TRBJ2-3; a possible D gene is TRBD1 (6 bases). This CDR3 has 16 residues. Trimming removed 5 bases from V and 1 base from J, with 16 bases in between. Germline-derived CDR1 and CDR2 are MNHEY and SMNVEV (reference sequence).

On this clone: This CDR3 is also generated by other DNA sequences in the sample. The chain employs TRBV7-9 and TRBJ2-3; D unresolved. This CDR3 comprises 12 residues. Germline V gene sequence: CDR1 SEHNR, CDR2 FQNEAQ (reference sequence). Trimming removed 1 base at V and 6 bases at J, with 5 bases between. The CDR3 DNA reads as TGTGCCAGCAGCTTAGAATCCGATACGCAGTATTTT. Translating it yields CASSLESDTQYF.

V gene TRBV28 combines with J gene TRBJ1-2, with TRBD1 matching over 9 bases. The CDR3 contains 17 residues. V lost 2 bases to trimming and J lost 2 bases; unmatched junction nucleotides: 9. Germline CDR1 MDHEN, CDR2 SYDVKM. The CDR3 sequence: CASSLPGYRGPNYGYTF. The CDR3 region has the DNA TGTGCCAGCAGTTTACCGGGATACAGGGGGCCGAACTATGGCTACACCTTC.